These T cell receptor beta chains were read from a single sample in a study of T cell repertoires in cytomegalovirus infection. TCRdb fed the reads into MiXCR, producing one record per CDR3 protein. Among approximately 89,000 distinct CDR3 sequences listed, roughly 29% were seen once. Their cognate antigens are unknown. The starting material was CD8+ T cells from cultured PBMCs, obtained from culture after CMV antigen stimulation. These receptor sequences come from a human donor in good health (CMV status not recorded). Some clones in this sample may be carry-over from other donors' samples. Each CDR3 is given with its conserved first and last residue. D genes are given only for firm matches. Part of the rows lack a size; the others show once, few, many or a class for expanded clones.

cdr3_aa cdr3_nt clone_size v_call d_call j_call
CASSFLAGGYNEQFF TGTGCCAGCAGTTTTCTAGCGGGGGGGTACAATGAGCAGTTCTTC many TRBV12-3/TRBV12-4 TRBD2 TRBJ2-1
CASSTDRATEAFF TGTGCCAGCAGCACAGACAGGGCCACTGAAGCTTTCTTT many TRBV7-6 TRBD1 TRBJ1-1
CASSYDSQPQHF TGTGCCAGCAGCTACGACAGCCAGCCCCAGCATTTT once TRBV5-4 NA TRBJ1-5
CASSVGWNTEAFF TGTGCCAGCAGCGTCGGATGGAACACTGAAGCTTTCTTT NA TRBV9 NA TRBJ1-1
CASSVRDASSRYGYTF TGTGCCAGCAGCGTCCGGGACGCCTCCTCGCGGTATGGCTACACCTTC NA TRBV9 NA TRBJ1-2
CASSFRQGGSGYTF TGTGCCAGCAGTTTCCGACAGGGAGGGTCGGGCTACACCTTC few TRBV27 TRBD1 TRBJ1-2
CASSTGANVLTF TGTGCCAGCAGCACTGGGGCCAACGTCCTGACTTTC NA TRBV14 NA TRBJ2-6
CASRESAGSNQPQHF TGTGCCAGCAGGGAGTCCGCAGGCTCTAATCAGCCCCAGCATTTT NA TRBV6-5 NA TRBJ1-5
CASSSGLAGGRDTQYF TGTGCCAGCAGCTCCGGACTAGCGGGGGGTCGCGATACGCAGTATTTT NA TRBV5-4 TRBD2 TRBJ2-3
CASSSGPFEQYF TGTGCCAGCAGCTCGGGCCCCTTTGAGCAGTACTTC NA TRBV5-8 NA TRBJ2-7
CASSPVSGYYEQYF TGTGCCAGCAGCCCCGTTTCCGGGTACTACGAGCAGTACTTC medium-sized TRBV7-2 NA TRBJ2-7
CSAGIVWETQYF TGCAGTGCCGGGATCGTGTGGGAGACCCAGTACTTC NA TRBV20-1 NA TRBJ2-5
CASSLGLGGTDTQYF TGTGCCAGCAGCTTGGGACTAGGAGGCACAGATACGCAGTATTTT NA TRBV7-6 TRBD2 TRBJ2-3
CASSLTKEGLAGYTF TGCGCCAGCAGCCTCACCAAGGAGGGATTAGCTGGCTACACCTTC NA TRBV4-1 NA TRBJ1-2
CASSLSQGDYPNYGYTF TGTGCCAGCAGTTTATCTCAGGGGGACTACCCTAACTATGGCTACACCTTC NA TRBV27 TRBD1 TRBJ1-2
CASSFRGSQPQHF TGTGCCAGCAGCTTCAGGGGTAGCCAGCCCCAGCATTTT NA TRBV12-3/TRBV12-4 NA TRBJ1-5
CASSIGPTGGNEQFF TGTGCCAGTAGTATAGGCCCGACCGGGGGCAATGAGCAGTTCTTC few TRBV19 NA TRBJ2-1
CASLGGIGTEAFF TGTGCCAGCTTGGGAGGTATTGGTACTGAAGCTTTCTTT NA TRBV2 NA TRBJ1-1
CASSQAATVVGGELFF TGTGCCAGCAGCCAAGCCGCGACCGTGGTCGGCGGGGAGCTGTTTTTT NA TRBV14 NA TRBJ2-2
CASSQAGRGVPYNEQFF TGTGCCAGCAGCCAAGCTGGACGGGGGGTCCCATACAATGAGCAGTTCTTC NA TRBV14 TRBD2 TRBJ2-1
CASSIGLYTDTQYF TGTGCCAGTAGTATTGGGCTTTACACAGATACGCAGTATTTT NA TRBV19 NA TRBJ2-3
CATSQVNSPLHF TGTGCCACCAGCCAAGTGAATTCACCCCTCCACTTT NA TRBV15 NA TRBJ1-6
CASSRVGGGRYNEQFF TGTGCCAGCAGCCGGGTAGGCGGGGGGAGATACAATGAGCAGTTCTTC NA TRBV11-2 TRBD2 TRBJ2-1